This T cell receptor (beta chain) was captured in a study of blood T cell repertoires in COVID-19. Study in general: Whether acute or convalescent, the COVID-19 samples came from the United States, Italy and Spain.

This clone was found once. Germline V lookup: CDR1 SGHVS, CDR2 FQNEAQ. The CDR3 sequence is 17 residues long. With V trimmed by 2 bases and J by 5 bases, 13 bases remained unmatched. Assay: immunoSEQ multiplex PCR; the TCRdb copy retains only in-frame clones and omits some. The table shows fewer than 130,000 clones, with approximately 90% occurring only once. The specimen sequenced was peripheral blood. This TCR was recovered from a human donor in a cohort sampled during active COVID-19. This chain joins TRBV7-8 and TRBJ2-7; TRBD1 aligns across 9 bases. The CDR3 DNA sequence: TGTGCCAGCAGCTTACTCCAACAGGGGGCGATTACGAACGAGCAGTACTTC. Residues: CASSLLQQGAITNEQYF.